Below, one T cell receptor beta chain is given with its context. The data derive from a study of blood T cell repertoires in COVID-19. Study-level background: Acute-phase and convalescent COVID-19 samples originated in the United States, Italy and Spain. The analysed material was cDNA or gDNA that came from T cells, B-cell-depleted T cells, or PBMCs.

Methods used by the authors: Amplifying reference gene primers gave estimates of nucleated cell counts. Clones were sequenced by immunoSEQ multiplex PCR, and TCRdb holds only the in-frame ones, with some missing. Clone size and V and J calls were adopted from that table, with D and trimming inferred from the DNA. The sample records 100,000 to 130,000 clones, roughly 88% being singletons. The CDR3 runs to 17 residues. Germline CDR1 reads SGHDT; CDR2 reads YYEEEE. Trimming pared 0 bases from V and 1 base from J, leaving 16 bases between. The chain carries TRBV5-6 and TRBJ1-1; D is unresolved. The sequenced sample was peripheral blood. This sequence originates from a man aged 50-60 years with active or convalescent COVID-19. The CDR3 DNA sequence: TGTGCCAGCAGCTTGGTCCTCGACCCTGACTCGAACACTGAAGCTTTCTTT. Encoded protein: CASSLVLDPDSNTEAFF.